These T cell receptor beta chains were read from a single sample in a study of control samples from healthy donors and cancer patients. Libraries were prepared by immunoSEQ multiplex PCR; TCRdb keeps only in-frame clonotypes and omits some of them. The sample contains some 67,000 clones, around nine tenths of which appear only once. Material: PBMCs. These TCRs come from a man between 60 and 75 years old with lung cancer. CDR3s include the opening cysteine and the closing phenylalanine or tryptophan. A D gene is named only where the DNA matches it firmly. A row's size may be missing; if present it is once, few, many or a size class.

d_call j_call v_call clone_size cdr3_length cdr3_aa cdr3_nt
NA TRBJ1-2 TRBV10-3 once 17 CAISESVAGGKPYGYTF TGTGCCATCAGTGAGTCAGTCGCGGGAGGGAAACCCTATGGCTACACCTTC
NA TRBJ1-4 TRBV5-1 NA 15 CASSSGAYTNEKLFF TGCGCCAGCAGCTCAGGGGCGTACACTAATGAAAAACTGTTTTTT
NA TRBJ2-6 TRBV30 NA 16 CAWSVWSGSGANVLTF TGTGCCTGGAGTGTATGGTCAGGTTCTGGGGCCAACGTCCTGACTTTC
TRBD1 TRBJ2-3 TRBV7-3 NA 17 CASSLSHRDRGTDTQYF TGTGCCAGCAGCTTATCTCATCGGGACAGGGGCACAGATACGCAGTATTTT
NA TRBJ2-5 TRBV27 NA 13 CASRGHLQETQYF TGTGCCAGCAGAGGACACCTACAAGAGACCCAGTACTTC
NA TRBJ2-1 TRBV7-3 NA 14 CASSSTGSYNEQFF TGTGCCAGCAGCTCGACAGGCTCCTACAATGAGCAGTTCTTC
TRBD1 TRBJ1-6 TRBV30 NA 18 CAWSRDRGTPPYNSPLHF TGTGCCTGGAGCCGAGACAGGGGCACTCCCCCTTATAATTCACCCCTCCACTTT
TRBD1 TRBJ1-5 TRBV19 NA 14 CASSGQGGDQPQHF TGTGCCAGTTCGGGACAGGGGGGCGATCAGCCCCAGCATTTT
NA TRBJ1-4 TRBV9 NA 16 CASSVVPGAPGEKLFF TGTGCCAGCAGCGTAGTACCGGGGGCCCCCGGGGAAAAACTGTTTTTT
NA TRBJ1-3 TRBV30 NA 12 CAWSGPGNTIYF TGTGCCTGGAGCGGCCCTGGAAACACCATATATTTT
NA TRBJ2-4 TRBV6-5 NA 13 CASSPPGPRIQYF TGTGCCAGCAGTCCCCCGGGACCGCGGATTCAGTACTTC
TRBD1 TRBJ1-2 TRBV24-1 NA 14 CATSGPDRGYGYTF TGTGCCACCAGTGGGCCGGACAGGGGCTATGGCTACACCTTC
NA TRBJ1-2 TRBV7-9 NA 13 CASSLQGNFGYTF TGTGCCAGCAGCTTACAGGGGAACTTTGGCTACACCTTC
NA TRBJ1-1 TRBV30 NA 14 CAWSVWRMNTEAFF TGTGCCTGGAGTGTCTGGCGGATGAACACTGAAGCTTTCTTT
TRBD1 TRBJ2-2 TRBV10-3 NA 16 CAISEARQGNTGELFF TGTGCCATCAGTGAGGCCCGACAGGGAAACACCGGGGAGCTGTTTTTT
TRBD1 TRBJ2-1 TRBV5-4 NA 16 CASSPRDRGLYNEQFF TGTGCCAGCAGCCCCAGAGACAGGGGACTTTACAATGAGCAGTTCTTC
NA TRBJ1-2 TRBV9 once 15 CASSATIGAGYGYTF TGTGCCAGCAGCGCGACAATCGGCGCCGGGTATGGCTACACCTTC
TRBD2 TRBJ2-1 TRBV11-3 NA 15 CASSSSGGLYNEQFF TGTGCCAGCAGCTCGAGCGGGGGCCTTTACAATGAGCAGTTCTTC
NA TRBJ1-1 TRBV6-5 once 13 CASRMTVNTEAFF TGTGCCAGCAGGATGACAGTGAACACTGAAGCTTTCTTT
NA TRBJ2-1 TRBV7-3 NA 13 CASSKGPLNEQFF TGTGCCAGCAGCAAAGGACCGCTCAATGAGCAGTTCTTC
NA TRBJ2-3 TRBV12-5 few 17 CASGLVLRQSSTDTQYF TGTGCTAGTGGTTTGGTACTTAGACAGTCTAGCACAGATACGCAGTATTTT
NA TRBJ2-3 TRBV7-2 NA 17 CASSFKGTLGGANTQYF TGTGCCAGCAGCTTTAAGGGAACTCTCGGGGGAGCGAATACGCAGTATTTT
NA TRBJ1-1 TRBV14 NA 16 CASSQEAGHLNTEAFF TGTGCCAGCAGCCAAGAGGCGGGACACTTGAACACTGAAGCTTTCTTT
NA TRBJ1-5 TRBV5-6 NA 14 CASSSGVSNQPQHF TGTGCCAGCAGTTCCGGGGTTAGCAATCAGCCCCAGCATTTT
TRBD1 TRBJ1-2 TRBV24-1 NA 11 CATSDGGQVIF TGTGCCACCAGTGATGGAGGACAGGTTATTTTC
NA TRBJ1-5 TRBV5-5 NA 16 CASSPAQGRSNQPQHF TGTGCCAGCAGCCCTGCGCAGGGCCGTAGCAATCAGCCCCAGCATTTT
NA TRBJ1-2 TRBV6-5 NA 13 CASSSGTYYGYTF TGTGCCAGCAGTTCAGGGACATACTATGGCTACACCTTC
NA TRBJ2-2 TRBV6-1 NA 17 CASGDTPAKEDTGELFF TGTGCCAGCGGTGACACCCCGGCGAAGGAGGACACCGGGGAGCTGTTTTTT
NA TRBJ1-5 TRBV7-3 NA 15 CASSPFPDSNQPQHF TGTGCCAGCAGCCCCTTTCCGGATAGCAATCAGCCCCAGCATTTT
NA TRBJ2-4 TRBV2 NA 13 CASSADTQNIQYF TGTGCCAGCAGTGCCGACACCCAAAACATTCAGTACTTC
TRBD1 TRBJ2-3 TRBV30 NA 15 CAWSRQGLGTDTQYF TGTGCCTGGAGCAGACAGGGTTTGGGCACAGATACGCAGTATTTT
NA TRBJ1-1 TRBV11-2 NA 15 CASSSSTGMNTEAFF TGTGCCAGCAGCTCGTCGACAGGAATGAACACTGAAGCTTTCTTT
NA TRBJ1-2 TRBV5-1 NA 14 CASSLLRGNYGYTF TGCGCCAGCTCCCTCCTCCGGGGGAACTATGGCTACACCTTC
NA TRBJ1-5 TRBV7-8 once 17 CASSFVSGGETNQPQHF TGTGCCAGCAGCTTCGTATCCGGGGGGGAAACAAATCAGCCCCAGCATTTT
TRBD1 TRBJ1-6 TRBV19 NA 14 CASSTSGQNSPLHF TGTGCCAGTAGCACATCGGGACAGAATTCACCCCTCCACTTT